Below, 2 T cell receptor beta chains from the same sample are listed, as sequenced in a study of radiotherapy plus CTLA-4 blockade in lung cancer. TCRdb keeps only in-frame clones here, not all; method: immunoSEQ multiplex PCR. The data contain around 91,000 clones, around nine tenths of them singletons. Here the sequenced sample was peripheral blood, taken from a patient treated with radiotherapy plus ipilimumab. These receptors all come from a human donor with non-small cell lung cancer that progressed on radiotherapy plus ipilimumab.

The rearrangement joins TRBV10-1 to TRBJ2-1, with 14 nucleotides matching TRBD2. Germline V gene sequence: CDR1 WNHNN, CDR2 SYGVQD (reference sequence). Trimming at V came to 10 bases and at J to 7 bases, leaving 21 bases not matched to a gene. The CDR3 contains 19 residues. This CDR3 reads CANLEGGTSGGKRENEQFF. CDR3 coding DNA: TGCGCCAATCTCGAGGGCGGGACTAGCGGGGGAAAGAGAGAAAATGAGCAGTTCTTC.

The V and J genes are TRBV6-1 and TRBJ1-2; D is undetermined. Trimming took 10 bases from V and 8 from J, leaving 17 bases between them. The CDR3 totals 12 residues. Germline CDR1 is MNHNS and CDR2 is SASEGT. CDR3 in DNA: TGTGCCACCCATATCGCGGCCTCAGGCTACACCTTC. Residues: CATHIAASGYTF.